A selection of T cell receptor beta chains follows, all from one sample in a study of T cell responses to AZD1222 COVID-19 vaccine. Assay: immunoSEQ multiplex PCR; the TCRdb copy retains only in-frame clones and omits some. The sample has 100,000 to 150,000 clones, approximately 91% seen once. Sample: peripheral blood, taken 28 days after the second AZD1222 dose. The receptor set was obtained from an adult who received the AZD1222 COVID-19 vaccine. Both conserved end residues are trimmed from each CDR3. The size of a clone is reported for some rows only, either as once, few or many, or as a class for expanded clones.

v_call clone_size cdr3_aa
TRBV13 NA ASSPRQGWLYGYT
TRBV2 NA ASSEMLTGYQPQH
TRBV5-4 NA ASRNDRGYGYT
TRBV5-1 once ASSFRAPGDLTDTQY
TRBV4-2 NA ASSQAGQGQNEQF
TRBV4-2 NA ASSQELAGPSTDTQY
TRBV19 few ASGMGEYELSGNTIY
TRBV10-2 NA ASSVGTGGTEAF
TRBV3-1/TRBV3-2 NA ASSPGQGNQPQH
TRBV19 NA ASSMQGSTDTQY
TRBV5-1 NA ASSSRLAGVQEEQF
TRBV5-1 NA ASSLGRVRGEKLF
TRBV4-1 NA ASSPRQGRGYEQY
TRBV28 NA ASSFQLGTGELF
TRBV19 NA ASSIAGSHNQPQH
TRBV30 NA AWSEGMQGEQY
TRBV5-1 NA ASKNLASANINEQF
TRBV30 NA AWRDRSSYEQY
TRBV15 NA ATSRVGTSEF
TRBV5-1 NA ASSQNPGTVNTGELF
TRBV18 NA ASSPRDRSYGYT
TRBV6-5 NA ASTPPNTGELF
TRBV18 NA ASSQSGQLEAF
TRBV7-8 NA ASSPGQGLSNQPQH
TRBV15 NA ATSRDRRPEGEQY
TRBV27 NA ASSLRSGRAYEQY
TRBV3-1/TRBV3-2 NA ASSLGTGGSQPQH
TRBV10-3 NA AISEDSGNTIY
TRBV10-3 NA AISTGTENSPLH
TRBV18 NA ASSSSPDRATDTQY
TRBV28 NA ASDRGGGYT
TRBV7-8 NA ASSPQTDSSGNTIY
TRBV20-1 NA SASDRGRETQY
TRBV2 NA ASSGGGTDYGYT
TRBV6-5 once ASSYSNWGTYNEQF
TRBV5-4 NA ASSPPSGETQY
TRBV4-1 NA ASSQDPGASGDKYNEQF
TRBV2 NA ASSETLGVKTQY
TRBV19 once ASSYQGAGYGYT
TRBV6-6 NA ASSPTGTGGMRGNTIY
TRBV5-4 NA ASSQPGPPTEKLF
TRBV29-1 once SATGGDEKLF
TRBV11-2 once ASSLSPRETQY
TRBV12-3/TRBV12-4 NA ASRLSYEQY
TRBV4-1 once ASSQDPGGDYEQY
TRBV20-1 NA SAPEHNEQF